Listed here are 25 T cell receptor beta chains from one sample, sequenced in a study of early T cells in non-severe SARS-CoV-2 infection. TCRdb processed the 5' RACE reads anew with MiXCR; each CDR3 protein has one entry. Of approximately 39,000 distinct CDR3 sequences in the sample, approximately 4.6% were seen once. Sequenced material: whole blood. These receptors were taken from an adult who was a healthcare worker with PCR-confirmed SARS-CoV-2 infection or an uninfected control (not recorded which).

In its sample, this clonotype was seen many times. The chain is built from TRBV24-1 and TRBJ2-1; D is possibly TRBD2 (5 bases). Trimming took off 5 bases at V and 7 bases at J, with 8 bases between the two ends. The germline V gene has CDR1 KGHDR and CDR2 SFDVKD. This CDR3 is built from 12 residues. The CDR3 DNA sequence: TGTGCCACCAGTGGAACGGGAAATGAGCAGTTCTTC. As protein: CATSGTGNEQFF.

This clonotype was counted many times. The rearrangement joins TRBV27 to TRBJ1-5, with D perhaps TRBD1 (5 bases). Germline-derived CDR1 and CDR2 are MNHEY and SMNVEV (reference sequence). Trimming left V 5 bases short and J 3 bases short, with 11 bases between. The CDR3 runs 14 residues. CDR3 region: CASSPGGVNQPQHF. CDR3 nucleotides: TGTGCCAGCAGTCCCGGGGGTGTCAATCAGCCCCAGCATTTT.

The table lists this clonotype with many counts. Written as DNA, the CDR3 is TGTGCCAGCAGTTTCCAGTTAGCGGGGGGGCTCAATGAGCAGTTCTTC. Translated: CASSFQLAGGLNEQFF. V and J are TRBV2 and TRBJ2-1, with TRBD2 matching 11 bases. The CDR3 loop spans 16 amino acids. The V and J ends lost 5 bases and 6 bases, in that order; junction bases with no gene match: 9. Per the germline V gene, CDR1 is SNHLY and CDR2 is FYNNEI.

In its sample, this clonotype was seen many times. V gene TRBV21-1 combines with J gene TRBJ1-5; TRBD1 reflects the table's D call only, with no check against the DNA. TRBV21-1 is described as a pseudogene. This CDR3 is built from 18 residues. DNA for the CDR3: TGTGCCAGCAGCAAAGTGGTCGGGGACAGGGATGTTGGTCAGCCCCAGCATTTT. It encodes CASSKVVGDRDVGQPQHF.

This clonotype was seen many times. The rearrangement uses TRBV10-3 and TRBJ2-7; TRBD1 aligns across 11 bases. The germline V gene encodes CDR1 ENHRY and CDR2 SYGVKD. V shed 10 bases, J shed 5 bases, and the junction held 4 bases outside the gene matches. The CDR3 contains 12 residues. The CDR3: CANGQGADEQYF. CDR3 in DNA: TGTGCCAACGGACAGGGGGCAGACGAGCAGTACTTC.

This clonotype was recorded many times. The genes are TRBV5-1 and TRBJ2-3, with D unresolved. Trimming took off 1 base at V and 4 bases at J, with 7 bases between the two ends. There are 13 residues in the CDR3. Germline values: CDR1 SGHRS, CDR2 YFSETQ. The CDR3 DNA is TGCGCCAGCAGCTTGTCGTCCGCAGATACGCAGTATTTT. Amino acid sequence: CASSLSSADTQYF.

The CDR3 region is CASGLPWSVRGNTGELFF. The CDR3 DNA sequence: TGTGCTAGTGGTTTGCCCTGGTCCGTGAGGGGAAACACCGGGGAGCTGTTTTTT. The genes are TRBV12-5 and TRBJ2-2; D tentatively reads TRBD1 or TRBD2 (5 bases each). Germline CDR1 reads LGHNT; CDR2 reads FRNRAP. V lost 2 bases and J lost 2, with 18 bases in between. CDR3 length equals 18 residues.

Comments on this clonotype: This sequence may be a read error, since a much larger clone differs from it by one base. The chain combines TRBV12-3 or TRBV12-4 with TRBJ2-7; 7 nucleotides match TRBD1. The CDR3 has 13 residues. The CDR3 DNA follows: TGTGCCGGCAGCGAGACAGGGTACTACGAGCAGTACTTC. Translating gives CAGSETGYYEQYF.

This clonotype has ten or more counts. The chain is built from TRBV30 and TRBJ2-1, with unresolved D. The germline gives CDR1 GTSNPN, CDR2 SVGIG (reference sequence). The CDR3 loop spans 12 amino acids. V lost 6 bases, J lost 7 bases, and 13 bases lay in between. Here the CDR3 reads CACLLVRNEQFF. CDR3 nucleotide sequence: TGTGCCTGCCTCCTGGTGAGAAATGAGCAGTTCTTC.

The table lists this clonotype with many counts. The chain employs TRBV7-9 and TRBJ1-6, with TRBD1 as a possible D gene (5 bases). V gave up 5 bases and J gave up 9 bases, with 17 bases separating them. This CDR3 contains 15 residues. Germline CDR1 and CDR2: SEHNR and FQNEAQ (reference sequence). The CDR3 reads CASSPEGRPFSPLHF. The CDR3 region has the DNA TGTGCCAGCAGCCCAGAGGGGCGTCCGTTTTCACCCCTCCACTTT.

The V call is TRBV12-3 or TRBV12-4, the J call TRBJ2-2; D remains ambiguous. CDR3 length equals 11 residues. Trimming stripped 6 bases from V and 7 bases from J, with 6 bases between. As DNA, the CDR3 is TGTGCCAGCAGCCGAGGCGGGGAGCTGTTTTTT. As protein: CASSRGGELFF.

At least ten counts were recorded for this clonotype. The chain carries TRBV29-1 and TRBJ2-2, with unresolved D. CDR1 and CDR2 from the germline V gene are SQVTM and ANQGSEA. Trimming cost V 5 bases and J 4 bases, with 5 bases left between them. This CDR3 is 11 amino acids long. The CDR3 here is CSVRFTGELFF. The CDR3 bases are TGCAGCGTTAGATTCACCGGGGAGCTGTTTTTT.

This rearrangement joins TRBV7-9 to TRBJ2-3, with D perhaps matching TRBD1 (6 bases). V dropped 1 base and J dropped 5 bases, with 13 bases sitting between them. The CDR3 spans 15 residues. The germline V gene has CDR1 SEHNR and CDR2 FQNEAQ (reference sequence). CDR3 in amino acids: CASSLVPRGGDTQYF. CDR3 DNA sequence: TGTGCCAGCAGCTTAGTTCCCCGAGGGGGAGATACGCAGTATTTT.

This clonotype was detected ten times or more. The CDR3 loop reads CASSLPSGAKEQFF. In nucleotides, the CDR3 is TGCGCCAGCAGCTTGCCGAGCGGGGCAAAGGAGCAGTTCTTC. The chain links TRBV5-1 to TRBJ2-1; 7 bases align to TRBD2. The CDR3 is 14 amino acids. The V gene's germline CDR1 is SGHRS and CDR2 YFSETQ. V was clipped by 1 base and J by 10 bases; unmatched bases: 8.

In this sample, this clonotype turned up a few times. The rearrangement joins TRBV11-2 to TRBJ2-7; D is possibly TRBD2 (7 bases). V was clipped by 5 bases and J by 5 bases, with 10 bases between them. In germline, CDR1 is SGHAT, CDR2 FQNNGV. The CDR3 has 12 residues. The CDR3 here is CASSVGGDEQYF. In nucleotides, the CDR3 is TGTGCCAGCAGCGTAGGGGGGGACGAGCAGTACTTC.

The chain employs TRBV7-2 and TRBJ1-1; possibly TRBD1 for D (5 bases). CDR3 size: 14 residues. From germline, CDR1 is SGHTA and CDR2 FQGNSA. Trimming cost V 5 bases and J 5 bases, with 15 bases left between them. In DNA form, the CDR3 reads TGTGCCAGCAGCCGGGACGGTAGAGGGACTGAAGCTTTCTTT. Residues: CASSRDGRGTEAFF.

There are many counts of this clonotype. The chain is built from TRBV12-3 or TRBV12-4 and TRBJ1-5; no clear D. The V and J ends lost 3 bases and 4 bases respectively, with 13 bases between them. The CDR3 spans 15 residues. CDR3 bases: TGTGCCAGCAGTTTTGGTGGCAGGTATAATCAGCCCCAGCATTTT. Its protein product is CASSFGGRYNQPQHF.

This clonotype showed up many times. CDR3 DNA: TGTGCCAGCACCAACTCTGGGGGGGGTGAGCAGTTCTTC. Amino acids: CASTNSGGGEQFF. The chain joins TRBV7-9 to TRBJ2-1; 7 bases align to TRBD2. V lost 7 bases and J lost 9; bases outside the gene matches: 9. The germline V gene has CDR1 SEHNR and CDR2 FQNEAQ (reference sequence). The CDR3 spans 13 residues.

In its sample, this clonotype was seen many times. The genes are TRBV20-1 and TRBJ2-6; the D gene is possibly TRBD1 (6 bases). With 3 bases removed from V and 1 base from J, the gap between germline ends came to 13 bases. Germline V gives CDR1 DFQATT, CDR2 SNEGSKA (reference sequence). This CDR3 has 16 amino acids. In nucleotides, the CDR3 is TGCAGTGCTAGTGACAACAGGGTATCTGGGGCCAACGTCCTGACTTTC. As protein: CSASDNRVSGANVLTF.

V gene TRBV5-1 combines with J gene TRBJ2-7; D perhaps matches TRBD1 (5 bases). V lost 0 bases and J 6 bases, leaving 13 bases between the germline ends. The CDR3 is 14 amino acids. CDR1 SGHRS and CDR2 YFSETQ come from the germline V gene. CDR3 protein: CASSLGSDRGEQYF. CDR3 DNA: TGCGCCAGCAGCTTGGGAAGTGACAGAGGCGAGCAGTACTTC. The whole variable domain, filled in from reference TRBV5-1 and TRBJ2-7, reads KAGVTQTPRYLIKTRGQQVTLSCSPISGHRSVSWYQQTPGQGLQFLFEYFSETQRNKGNFPGRFSGRQFSNSRSEMNVSTLELGDSALYLCASSLGSDRGEQYFGPGTRLTVT.

This clonotype was detected ten times or more. The chain combines TRBV6-5 with TRBJ2-7; 9 bases are shared with TRBD2. Germline trimming cut 7 bases from V and 7 bases from J; bases unmatched to any gene: 8. This CDR3 has 13 amino acids. Germline CDR1 MNHEY, CDR2 SVGAGI. CDR3 in amino acids: CASKGSGGGEQYF. DNA for the CDR3: TGTGCCAGCAAAGGTAGCGGGGGAGGTGAGCAGTACTTC.

The rearrangement links TRBV10-2 to TRBJ1-1; no reliable D call. Trimming left V 3 bases short and J 0 bases short, with 14 bases between. The CDR3 is 16 residues long. Germline CDR1 is WSHSY and CDR2 is SAAADI. CDR3 sequence reads: CASSDPWETLNTEAFF. In DNA form, the CDR3 reads TGCGCCAGCAGTGACCCTTGGGAGACATTGAACACTGAAGCTTTCTTT.

This clonotype showed up many times. The rearrangement uses TRBV7-9 and TRBJ1-5; 9 bases align to TRBD1. The CDR3 is 16 residues long. V was clipped by 4 bases and J by 6 bases; unmatched bases: 10. CDR1 is SEHNR, CDR2 FQNEAQ, per germline (reference sequence). The chain's CDR3 is CASSSSTGGRIQPQHF. The DNA for the CDR3 is TGTGCCAGCAGCTCCTCAACAGGGGGCAGAATTCAGCCCCAGCATTTT.

This clonotype was detected only a few times. The genes are TRBV4-1 and TRBJ2-7; no definite D call. Per the germline V gene, CDR1 is MGHRA and CDR2 is YSYEKL. The CDR3 contains 15 residues. V gave up 3 bases and J gave up 2 bases, with 14 bases separating them. CDR3 coding DNA: TGCGCCAGCAGCCAGCTGAAACAGAGGACCTACGAGCAGTACTTC. Protein product: CASSQLKQRTYEQYF.

There are many counts of this clonotype. V and J are TRBV5-1 and TRBJ1-5, with a weak D call TRBD1 (6 bases). The CDR3 extends over 18 amino acids. CDR1 SGHRS and CDR2 YFSETQ come from the germline V gene. The V gene lost 4 bases and the J gene lost 0 bases, with 20 bases spanning the gap. The CDR3 DNA reads TGCGCCAGCAGCCCGAACTCCGGGACACCCTATAGCAATCAGCCCCAGCATTTT. Translation: CASSPNSGTPYSNQPQHF.